This TCR beta chain was sequenced in a study of T cell responses to AZD1222 COVID-19 vaccine. General study results and limits: Clonal diversity may have been underestimated, and the donors were mostly white British, with more females than males. Spike-specific TCR breadth and depth were elevated following two AZD1222 doses.

Comments on this clone: The target antigen is unknown.

Combined were second doses at about 4 or about 12 weeks. The repertoire was sequenced with immunoSEQ multiplex PCR; TCRdb's copy has only in-frame clones and lacks some. This sample has 150,000 to 180,000 clones, with 87% found just once. V lost 0 bases and J lost 1; bases outside the gene matches: 2. Germline-derived CDR1 and CDR2 are LGHNA and YNFKEQ. The CDR3 sequence is 15 residues long. This specimen was peripheral blood, taken 28 days after the second AZD1222 dose. This sequence originates from an adult who received the AZD1222 COVID-19 vaccine. The chain uses TRBV4-2 and TRBJ1-1; TRBD1 agrees at 7 bases. For the CDR3, the DNA is TGTGCCAGCAGCCAAGATGGGGACAGGAACACTGAAGCTTTCTTT. It translates to CASSQDGDRNTEAFF.